This entry describes one T cell receptor beta chain. The repertoire was sequenced with immunoSEQ multiplex PCR; TCRdb's copy has only in-frame clones and lacks some. In the table there are roughly 29,000 clones, roughly 89% of which are singletons. The data derive from a study of preoperative IRX-2 immunotherapy in early breast cancer. Treatment specified: preoperative locoregional IRX-2 cytokine immunotherapy. Samples came from a phase Ib trial of preoperative locoregional IRX-2 cytokine immunotherapy. Sampling took place from a patient treated with IRX-2 immunotherapy. This receptor was obtained from a human donor with breast cancer.

Written as DNA, the CDR3 is TGTGCCAGCAGCTCCGGTGGGAGGGGAGGCACAGATACGCAGTATTTT. Protein product: CASSSGGRGGTDTQYF. The V gene is TRBV7-2, the J gene TRBJ2-3, with 7 nucleotides matching TRBD2. V lost 4 bases and J lost 1; bases outside the gene matches: 8. The V gene's germline CDR1 is SGHTA and CDR2 FQGNSA. This CDR3 spans 16 amino acids. Drawing the rest from reference TRBV7-2 and TRBJ2-3, the complete variable domain is GAGVSQSPSNKVTEKGKDVELRCDPISGHTALYWYRQSLGQGLEFLIYFQGNSAPDKSGLPSDRFSAERTGGSVSTLTIQRTQQEDSAVYLCASSSGGRGGTDTQYFGPGTRLTVL.